This paragraph covers one TCR beta chain sequence. There is no known antigen for this receptor. No base quality information exists; no much larger clone differs at one position. Samples from volunteer blood donors who had recovered from COVID-19 were contributed by a second Seattle source. Each collaborating institution followed its own protocols to collect whole blood in K2EDTA tubes. For TCRbeta analysis, collaborator samples were shipped as frozen whole blood, as isolated PBMCs, or as DNA extracted from either sample type. TCRbeta CDR3 regions were amplified from genomic DNA by means of the immunoSEQ Assay, a bias-controlled multiplex PCR. As for the original processing: Nucleated cell counts per sample were estimated from amplification of reference gene primers within the assay. Sequence reads were collapsed and filtered to measure the absolute abundance of every unique TCRbeta CDR3 rearrangement. For each sample, productive Simpson clonality was calculated as the square root of Simpson's diversity index over productive rearrangements. As stored in TCRdb, this immuneACCESS dataset retains in-frame rearrangements with V and J assigned. A fraction of the clones does not appear; measured against another copy, unresolved V genes explain less than half of the discrepancy, and the remainder lacks a known reason. V and J calls and clone size are those listed in that table; D and trimming were worked out from the DNA. This sample comprises 100,000 to 150,000 clones, roughly nine tenths of them detected only once. About 8% of the sample goes to the ten largest clones.

These data come from a study of blood T cell repertoires in COVID-19 (dated by TCRdb to about 2020). In the study overall: Samples covering the acute and convalescent phases of COVID-19 were provided by collaborators in the United States, Italy and Spain. A de-identified subject ID, COVID-19 status, age in years and sex were almost always included in the sample metadata. Where available, HLA class I and class II types were taken from metadata supplied by the sample provider and were not determined by assay-based typing. The repertoires were made available in a free public database intended to serve as a resource for research on the immune response to SARS-CoV-2. Subjects who had been exposed to COVID-19, were actively infected with it, or had recovered from it provided the deeply sampled blood TCRbeta repertoires that made up the dataset. Samples were obtained from the ongoing ImmuneRACE study (first 160 participants) and from about 1,300 subjects provided by 6 global collaborators. The prospective study material was composed of cDNA or gDNA derived from T cells, B-cell-depleted T cells, or PBMCs. Broad study findings and their caveats: The quantity of clinical and demographic metadata differed by source and by participant and was supplied without curation.

CDR1 and CDR2, per the germline V gene, are SGHRS and YFSETQ. The CDR3 runs 15 residues from the cysteine to the phenylalanine. Only CDR3 DNA remains: 45 bases, in frame from the first base. Trimming at the junction amounts to 2 bases on V and 8 bases on J, and the germline ends lie 17 bases apart. The sequence came from a man between 65 and 79 years old who had recovered from COVID-19. Sequencing was performed on peripheral blood. The V and J segments used are TRBV5-1 and TRBJ2-4; the D segment could be TRBD1, given 6 matching bases. The DNA reads TGCGCCAGCAGCTTTCGGGATCTAGGGGGTGACATTCAGTACTTC. It is translated as CASSFRDLGGDIQYF.